Below, one T cell receptor beta chain is given with its context. What it recognizes is unknown. The data stem from a study of memory CD4+ T cells and cytomegalovirus serostatus. Findings of the study overall: About two fifths of the roughly 150 known CMV-associated TCRbeta sequences appeared in CD4+ memory.

Repertoires were generated with immunoSEQ multiplex PCR, while TCRdb's copy carries only in-frame clones and drops some. This table has about 50,000 clones, approximately 80% appearing once. The CDR3 sequence is 13 residues long. Trimming stripped 6 bases from V and 0 bases from J, with 8 bases between. Germline V CDR1 and CDR2: SEHNR, FQNEAQ (reference sequence). The sort gate was single viable CD3+CD4+CD8-CD45RO+ cells for memory CD4+ T cells. Positive selection with CD4 microbeads enriched total CD4+ T cells. The origin of this receptor is an adult in good health and CMV-seronegative. Sequencing was carried out using memory CD4+ T cells from blood. The rearrangement links TRBV7-9 to TRBJ1-2; tentatively, D is TRBD1 (5 bases). The DNA for the CDR3 is TGTGCCAGCAGGGGGCTTCCTAACTATGGCTACACCTTC. It translates to CASRGLPNYGYTF.